The 29 T cell receptor beta chains below come from one sample, sequenced in a study of vaccination and CD4 T cells after COVID-19 (dated by TCRdb to 2021 to 2024). In light of the paper, this sample's treatment or condition label describes: roughly 10-day PBMC culture with coronavirus spike peptide pools or control peptides (ViraFEST assay). CD4+ T cells from unexposed donors were collected before the COVID-19 pandemic (2011-2018). The library was prepared using PCR. Instrument on record: Illumina iSeq 100. DNA from cultured CD4+ T cells underwent TCR sequencing with the Oncomine TCR Beta short-read assay at the Johns Hopkins FTIC core. The QIAamp micro DNA kit was used to extract genomic DNA from the cultured CD4+ T cells. The public reads were reanalyzed by TCRdb: fastp trimming at Q25, MiXCR alignment, in-frame beta chains only. Identical CDR3 protein sequences are pooled into one entry, listed with their most common genes and DNA. The sample records 9,500 to 14,000 distinct CDR3 sequences, approximately 35% of which are singletons. The top ten clones comprise 15% to 20% of the sample.

The antigens these receptors bind are not known. Material: CD4+ T cells from blood, cultured in vitro. Source of these receptors: a human donor in good health.

This clonotype turned up a few times. For the CDR3, the DNA is TGTGCCAGCAGTACCCGACGGCGTCGCACAGATACGCAGTATTTT. Amino acid sequence: CASSTRRRRTDTQYF. V gene TRBV28 combines with J gene TRBJ2-3; no firm D call. This CDR3 spans 15 amino acids. Trimming removed 5 bases from V and 1 base from J, with 13 bases in between. CDR1 is MDHEN and CDR2 is SYDVKM in the germline V gene.

The V call is TRBV24-1, the J call TRBJ2-5; TRBD1 agrees at 7 bases. The V segment lost 2 bases and the J segment 4 bases; nucleotides outside the gene matches: 12. CDR1 is KGHDR, CDR2 SFDVKD, per germline. This CDR3 has 17 residues. The CDR3 DNA is TGTGCCACCAGTGATTGGAGAGGGGGCTTTAAAGTAGAGACCCAGTACTTC. This sequence encodes CATSDWRGGFKVETQYF.

The chain has TRBV20-1 and TRBJ2-1, with 13 bases fitting TRBD2. V shed 4 bases, J shed 4 bases, and the junction held 7 bases outside the gene matches. The CDR3 loop spans 16 amino acids. The V gene's germline CDR1 is DFQATT and CDR2 SNEGSKA (reference sequence). The CDR3 nucleotides read TGCAGTGCTACTTCCGGGACTAGCGGGACGTACAATGAGCAGTTCTTC. Its translation: CSATSGTSGTYNEQFF.

This clonotype was counted only a few times. The rearrangement joins TRBV7-2 to TRBJ2-2; D is undetermined. The CDR3 is 13 residues long. V lost 2 bases and J lost 6, with 7 bases in between. Looked up from germline, CDR1 is SGHTA and CDR2 is FQGNSA. CDR3 DNA: TGTGCCAGCAGCTTATCGGGCTCCGGGGAGCTGTTTTTT. It codes for CASSLSGSGELFF.

DNA for the CDR3: TGCAGTGCCACACCCTCCGGGCAGGCCTACGAGCAGTACTTC. It encodes CSATPSGQAYEQYF. This chain uses TRBV20-1 with TRBJ2-7; unclear D gene. This CDR3 is built from 14 residues. V was trimmed by 6 bases and J by 2 bases, leaving 17 bases between them. CDR1 DFQATT and CDR2 SNEGSKA come from the germline V gene (reference sequence).

The chain joins TRBV2 to TRBJ2-1; 7 bases map to TRBD2. The trim removed 10 bases at V and 5 bases at J, leaving 8 bases unmatched. Germline CDR1 reads SNHLY; CDR2 reads FYNNEI. This CDR3 contains 13 residues. CDR3 sequence reads: CATGTTPDNEQFF. DNA of the CDR3: TGTGCCACCGGGACTACACCCGACAATGAGCAGTTCTTC.

The chain is built from TRBV28 and TRBJ2-1; TRBD1 is a possible D gene (5 bases). The CDR3 spans 14 residues. V lost 8 bases to trimming and J lost 3 bases, with 14 bases between them. The V gene's germline CDR1 is MDHEN and CDR2 SYDVKM. The CDR3 sequence is CASLQGHIYNEQFF. The CDR3 nucleotides are TGTGCCAGCCTCCAGGGCCACATCTACAATGAGCAGTTCTTC.

The V gene is TRBV20-1, the J gene TRBJ2-5, with D unresolved. CDR1 DFQATT and CDR2 SNEGSKA come from the germline V gene (reference sequence). The CDR3 sequence is 13 residues long. Deletions cut 5 bases from V and 5 bases from J, with 15 bases between. The CDR3 coding sequence is TGCAGTGCTGAAACCTCGTCCGATGAGACCCAGTACTTC. Protein: CSAETSSDETQYF.

This rearrangement joins TRBV24-1 to TRBJ2-1; tentatively, D is TRBD1 (5 bases). The germline V and J ends were trimmed by 7 bases and 6 bases, with 12 bases remaining between them. Germline loops: CDR1 KGHDR, CDR2 SFDVKD. This CDR3 is 13 amino acids long. The CDR3 protein is CATREDRGNEQFF. As DNA, the CDR3 is TGTGCCACCAGGGAAGACAGAGGCAATGAGCAGTTCTTC.

The V call is TRBV6-1, the J call TRBJ2-2, with 14 nucleotides matching TRBD2. V was pared by 4 bases and J by 0 bases, with 1 base of the junction left unmatched. The CDR3 totals 17 residues. The germline CDR1 and CDR2 sequences are MNHNS and SASEGT. CDR3 bases: TGTGCCAGCAGTGGGACTAGCGGGAGGTCGAACACCGGGGAGCTGTTTTTT. Translated, it gives CASSGTSGRSNTGELFF.

This clonotype was seen a handful of times. This chain connects TRBV6-1 to TRBJ2-3, with D tentatively TRBD2 (5 bases). The CDR3 is 14 residues long. Germline V lookup: CDR1 MNHNS, CDR2 SASEGT. V was pared by 5 bases and J by 0 bases, with 9 bases between. The CDR3 nucleotides read TGTGCCAGCAGTAGCGGAGCGAGCACAGATACGCAGTATTTT. This encodes CASSSGASTDTQYF.

This clonotype was picked up a small number of times. V and J are TRBV4-1 and TRBJ1-6; 10 bases map to TRBD1. This CDR3 has 18 amino acids. The V gene's germline CDR1 is MGHRA and CDR2 YSYEKL. V shed 2 bases and J 0 bases; nucleotides not matched to a gene: 4. CDR3 nucleotide sequence: TGCGCCAGCAGCCAAAGACAGGGGGCTCACTCCTATAATTCACCCCTCCACTTT. Amino acids: CASSQRQGAHSYNSPLHF.

The chain links TRBV10-3 to TRBJ1-2; D perhaps matches TRBD1 (6 bases). CDR1 ENHRY and CDR2 SYGVKD come from the germline V gene. This CDR3 is built from 13 residues. V lost 10 bases and J lost 8, with 20 bases in between. CDR3 in DNA: TGTGCCACCACCTTTAAGGGGGGAGGCGGCTACACCTTC. Translation: CATTFKGGGGYTF.

The chain recombines TRBV5-1 with TRBJ1-6, with D possibly being TRBD1 (5 bases). Trimming cost V 0 bases and J 9 bases, with 13 bases left between them. The CDR3 totals 15 residues. Looked up from germline, CDR1 is SGHRS and CDR2 is YFSETQ. Here the CDR3 reads CASSLGPSGGSPLHF. In DNA, the CDR3 is TGCGCCAGCAGCTTGGGGCCATCGGGGGGTTCACCCCTCCACTTT.

This clonotype was seen more than once but under ten times. This chain connects TRBV24-1 to TRBJ2-2; 10 nucleotides line up with TRBD2. CDR3 length equals 15 residues. V lost 2 bases and J lost 6; bases outside the gene matches: 2. Germline values: CDR1 KGHDR, CDR2 SFDVKD. The CDR3 loop is CATSDSGLASGELFF. CDR3 sequence (DNA): TGTGCCACCAGTGATTCGGGACTAGCGTCCGGGGAGCTGTTTTTT.

This clonotype is categorized as medium-sized. The chain joins TRBV7-9 to TRBJ2-7, with 10 bases that match TRBD1. The V gene's germline CDR1 is SEHNR and CDR2 FQNEAQ (reference sequence). Unmatched junction bases numbered 3, after V lost 8 bases and J lost 2 bases. This CDR3 is built from 13 residues. The CDR3 protein is CASADRGPYEQYF. The CDR3 nucleotides are TGTGCCAGCGCTGACAGGGGGCCCTACGAGCAGTACTTC.

The chain couples TRBV6-5 to TRBJ2-7; D gene uncertain. Deletions cut 4 bases from V and 1 base from J, with 11 bases between. This CDR3 is 14 amino acids long. Germline CDR1 MNHEY, CDR2 SVGAGI. The CDR3: CASSFQAYSYEQYF. The DNA for the CDR3 is TGTGCCAGCAGTTTCCAAGCCTATTCCTACGAGCAGTACTTC.

The rearrangement uses TRBV6-1 and TRBJ2-3, with 8 nucleotides matching TRBD2. Germline trimming cut 5 bases from V and 11 bases from J; bases unmatched to any gene: 9. The V gene's germline CDR1 is MNHNS and CDR2 SASEGT. This CDR3 contains 13 residues. The CDR3 DNA is TGTGCCAGCAGTACCCCAGGGACTAGAGAGCAGTATTTT. Amino acid sequence: CASSTPGTREQYF.

This clonotype ranks as medium-sized. CDR3 loop: CASSYSERNTQYF. The CDR3 nucleotides read TGTGCCAGCAGTTACTCGGAGAGGAATACGCAGTATTTT. V and J are TRBV6-2 or TRBV6-3 and TRBJ2-3; D gene uncertain. The CDR3 loop spans 13 amino acids. CDR1 is MNHEY and CDR2 is SVGEGT in the germline V gene. Trimming took off 0 bases at V and 7 bases at J, with 8 bases between the two ends.

This clonotype was observed a few times. This rearrangement joins TRBV20-1 to TRBJ1-1; tentatively, D is TRBD1 (5 bases). The V end lost 6 bases, the J end lost 2 bases, and 13 bases lay between the germline ends. The germline CDR1 and CDR2 sequences are DFQATT and SNEGSKA (reference sequence). The CDR3 runs 13 residues. The CDR3: CSAPGRGNTEAFF. The CDR3 nucleotides are TGCAGTGCCCCGGGGAGGGGCAACACTGAAGCTTTCTTT.

This clonotype is a singleton in its sample. This sequence joins TRBV7-8 and TRBJ2-2; 9 nucleotides agree with TRBD1. This CDR3 region has 15 residues. The J segment lost 6 bases and the V segment lost 5 bases, leaving 7 bases of the junction unmatched. Germline V gene sequence: CDR1 SGHVS, CDR2 FQNEAQ. The CDR3 here is CASSIRDRASGELFF. CDR3 coding DNA: TGTGCCAGCAGCATCCGGGACAGGGCATCCGGGGAGCTGTTTTTT.

The chain employs TRBV7-3 and TRBJ2-3, with TRBD1 matching 9 bases. CDR1 SGHTA and CDR2 FQGTGA come from the germline V gene. V trimming: 4 bases; J trimming: 3 bases; junction bases outside the gene matches: 8. The CDR3 has 16 amino acids. The CDR3 here is CASSSTGTGRTDTQYF. In DNA form, the CDR3 reads TGTGCCAGCAGCTCTACCGGGACAGGGAGGACAGATACGCAGTATTTT.

This clonotype was detected a few times. The chain uses TRBV20-1 and TRBJ2-1; 8 bases agree with TRBD1. With V trimmed by 0 bases and J by 2 bases, 6 bases remained unmatched. The CDR3 is 16 amino acids. Germline V gives CDR1 DFQATT, CDR2 SNEGSKA (reference sequence). CDR3 nucleotide sequence: TGCAGTGCTAGAGATCCGGACAGGGCGGCCTACAATGAGCAGTTCTTC. Translation: CSARDPDRAAYNEQFF.

The chain employs TRBV30 and TRBJ2-1; 11 nucleotides match TRBD2. Trimming cost V 7 bases and J 6 bases; bases outside gene matches: 5. The CDR3 has 13 residues. Germline V gives CDR1 GTSNPN, CDR2 SVGIG (reference sequence). The CDR3 DNA sequence: TGTGCCTCCGGGACTAGCGGCTTCAATGAGCAGTTCTTC. This sequence encodes CASGTSGFNEQFF.

The V and J genes are TRBV20-1 and TRBJ2-3; a possible D gene is TRBD2 (6 bases). The V gene lost 3 bases and the J gene lost 0 bases, with 19 bases spanning the gap. Germline values: CDR1 DFQATT, CDR2 SNEGSKA (reference sequence). The CDR3 spans 17 residues. CDR3 in amino acids: CSARASLLALSTDTQYF. Here the CDR3 DNA reads TGCAGTGCTAGGGCTAGCCTTCTAGCGCTCAGCACAGATACGCAGTATTTT.

The V gene is TRBV20-1, the J gene TRBJ1-1; D ambiguous. This CDR3 comprises 13 residues. Per the germline V gene, CDR1 is DFQATT and CDR2 is SNEGSKA (reference sequence). Trimming left V 3 bases short and J 5 bases short, with 13 bases between. CDR3 in amino acids: CSARFGGLTEAFF. CDR3 DNA sequence: TGCAGTGCTAGGTTCGGCGGCCTAACTGAAGCTTTCTTT.

By its share, this clonotype is medium-sized. The J gene is TRBJ1-6, the V gene TRBV20-1; 8 bases line up with TRBD1. Looked up from germline, CDR1 is DFQATT and CDR2 is SNEGSKA (reference sequence). J gave up 4 bases and V 6 bases, and 5 bases lay outside the gene matches. The CDR3 is 14 residues long. The CDR3 reads CSAQGAEYNSPLHF. DNA for the CDR3: TGCAGTGCCCAGGGGGCGGAGTATAATTCACCCCTCCACTTT.

This clonotype was picked up one time. The chain uses TRBV28 and TRBJ1-1, with 8 bases aligning to TRBD1. The V and J ends lost 6 bases and 6 bases, in that order; junction bases with no gene match: 12. CDR1 is MDHEN, CDR2 SYDVKM, per germline. The length of the CDR3 is 15 residues. CDR3 nucleotide sequence: TGTGCCAGCAGCCTCCAGGGCAGGGGGCGACCTGAAGCTTTCTTT. This gives the protein CASSLQGRGRPEAFF.

This chain connects TRBV27 to TRBJ2-5, with 11 bases matching TRBD1. The V gene's germline CDR1 is MNHEY and CDR2 SMNVEV (reference sequence). V was pared by 5 bases and J by 4 bases, with 9 bases of the junction left unmatched. This CDR3 spans 16 amino acids. CDR3 in amino acids: CASSRSGTGGGETQYF. CDR3 DNA: TGTGCCAGCAGTAGATCCGGGACAGGGGGAGGAGAGACCCAGTACTTC.